One and the same sample provided the 2 T cell receptor beta chains below, sequenced in a study of blood T cell repertoires in COVID-19 (dated by TCRdb to about 2020). The method behind the library was the immunoSEQ multiplex PCR assay. TCRdb re-hosts the immuneACCESS table, in-frame sequences only. Its copies lack some clones; in the studies checked, an unresolved V gene accounts for under half of them, and the cause for the rest is not known. This sample gives 250,000 to 350,000 clones in total; approximately 90% of them show up just once. The ten most abundant clones make up around 0.8% of the sample. The sample taken for sequencing was peripheral blood. All receptors derive from a young man with acute or convalescent COVID-19.

This clone was counted once. This chain uses TRBV2 with TRBJ2-6, with TRBD2 matching 8 bases. Germline CDR1 reads SNHLY; CDR2 reads FYNNEI. CDR3 length equals 16 residues. J gave up 4 bases and V 4 bases, and 6 bases lay outside the gene matches. The CDR3 sequence is CASSARGGTGANVLTF. In DNA, the CDR3 is TGTGCCAGCAGTGCTCGGGGGGGCACCGGGGCCAACGTCCTGACTTTC.

This clone occurred once. The rearrangement links TRBV19 to TRBJ1-2; D remains ambiguous. CDR3 length equals 11 residues. Trimming stripped 4 bases from V and 8 bases from J, with 8 bases between. Germline V gene lookup returns CDR1 LNHDA and CDR2 SQIVND (reference sequence). The CDR3 sequence: CASSTLRGYTF. The CDR3 DNA is TGTGCCAGTAGTACCCTCCGGGGCTACACCTTC.